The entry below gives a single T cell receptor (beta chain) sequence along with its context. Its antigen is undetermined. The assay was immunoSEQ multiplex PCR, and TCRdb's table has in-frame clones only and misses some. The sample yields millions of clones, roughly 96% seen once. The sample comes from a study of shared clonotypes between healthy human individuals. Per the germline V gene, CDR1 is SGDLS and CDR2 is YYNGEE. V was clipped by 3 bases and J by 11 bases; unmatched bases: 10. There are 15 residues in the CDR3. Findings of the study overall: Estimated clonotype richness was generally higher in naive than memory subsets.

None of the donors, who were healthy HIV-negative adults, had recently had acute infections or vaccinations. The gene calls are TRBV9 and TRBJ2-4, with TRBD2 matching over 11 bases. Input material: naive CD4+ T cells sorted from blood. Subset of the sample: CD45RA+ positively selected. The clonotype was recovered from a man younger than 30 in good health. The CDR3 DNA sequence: TGTGCCAGCAGCGCCCAAGGATCTAGCGGGGGGTTTCAGTACTTC. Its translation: CASSAQGSSGGFQYF.